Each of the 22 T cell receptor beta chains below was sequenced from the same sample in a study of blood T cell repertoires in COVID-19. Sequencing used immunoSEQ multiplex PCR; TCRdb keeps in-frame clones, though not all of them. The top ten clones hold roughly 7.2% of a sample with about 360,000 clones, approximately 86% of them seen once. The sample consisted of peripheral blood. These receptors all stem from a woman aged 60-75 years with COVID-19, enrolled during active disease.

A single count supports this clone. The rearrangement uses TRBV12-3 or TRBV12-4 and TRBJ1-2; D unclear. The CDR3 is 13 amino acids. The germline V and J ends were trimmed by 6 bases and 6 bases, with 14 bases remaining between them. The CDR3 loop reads CASSLTPKHGYTF. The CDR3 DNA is TGTGCCAGCAGCCTGACACCAAAGCATGGCTACACCTTC.

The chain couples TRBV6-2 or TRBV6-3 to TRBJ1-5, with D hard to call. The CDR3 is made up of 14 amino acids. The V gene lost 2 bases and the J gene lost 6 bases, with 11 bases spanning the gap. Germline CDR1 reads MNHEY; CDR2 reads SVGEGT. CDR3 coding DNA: TGTGCCAGCAGTTACCCGGGTAACGGTCAGCCCCAGCATTTT. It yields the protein CASSYPGNGQPQHF.

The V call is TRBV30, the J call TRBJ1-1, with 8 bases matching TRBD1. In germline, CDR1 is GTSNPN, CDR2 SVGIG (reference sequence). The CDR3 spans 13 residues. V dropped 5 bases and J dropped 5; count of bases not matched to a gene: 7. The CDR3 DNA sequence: TGTGCCTGGGGCAGGGGGCTGGGAACTGAAGCTTTCTTT. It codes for CAWGRGLGTEAFF. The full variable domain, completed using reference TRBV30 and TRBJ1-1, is SQTIHQWPATLVQPVGSPLSLECTVEGTSNPNLYWYRQAAGRGLQLLFYSVGIGQISSEVPQNLSASRPQDRQFILSSKKLLLSDSGFYLCAWGRGLGTEAFFGQGTRLTVV.

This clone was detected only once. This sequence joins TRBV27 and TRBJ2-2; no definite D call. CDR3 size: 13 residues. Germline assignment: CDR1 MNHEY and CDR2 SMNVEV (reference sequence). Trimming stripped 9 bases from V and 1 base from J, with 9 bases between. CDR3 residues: CASGIQNTGELFF. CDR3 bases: TGTGCCAGTGGCATACAGAACACCGGGGAGCTGTTTTTT.

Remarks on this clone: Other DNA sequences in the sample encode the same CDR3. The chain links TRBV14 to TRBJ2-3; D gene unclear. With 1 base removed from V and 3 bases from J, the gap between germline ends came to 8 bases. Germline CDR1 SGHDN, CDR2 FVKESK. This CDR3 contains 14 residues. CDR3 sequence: CASSQGRHTDTQYF. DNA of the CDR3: TGTGCCAGCAGCCAAGGGCGGCATACAGATACGCAGTATTTT.

DNA for the CDR3: TGTGCCAGCAGCCCTACGACAGGGGACTATGGCTACACCTTC. Its protein is CASSPTTGDYGYTF. The V and J genes are TRBV7-3 and TRBJ1-2; 8 nucleotides match TRBD1. Trimming at V came to 5 bases and at J to 3 bases, leaving 5 bases not matched to a gene. Per germline, CDR1 SGHTA and CDR2 FQGTGA. This CDR3 is 14 amino acids long. Complete variable domain (other parts from reference TRBV7-3 and TRBJ1-2): GAGVSQTPSNKVTEKGKYVELRCDPISGHTALYWYRQSLGQGPEFLIYFQGTGAADDSGLPNDRFFAVRPEGSVSTLKIQRTERGDSAVYLCASSPTTGDYGYTFGSGTRLTVV.

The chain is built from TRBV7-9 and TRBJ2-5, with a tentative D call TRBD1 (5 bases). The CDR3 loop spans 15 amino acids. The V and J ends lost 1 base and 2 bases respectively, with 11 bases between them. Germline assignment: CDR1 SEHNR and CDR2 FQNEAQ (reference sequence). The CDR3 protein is CASSLVQGIQETQYF. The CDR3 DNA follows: TGTGCCAGCAGCTTAGTTCAGGGAATACAAGAGACCCAGTACTTC.

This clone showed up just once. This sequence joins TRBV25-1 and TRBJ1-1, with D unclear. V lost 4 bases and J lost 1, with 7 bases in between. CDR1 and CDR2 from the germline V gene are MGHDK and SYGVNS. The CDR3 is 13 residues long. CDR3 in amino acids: CASSARQNTEAFF. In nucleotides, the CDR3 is TGTGCCAGCAGTGCTCGACAGAACACTGAAGCTTTCTTT.

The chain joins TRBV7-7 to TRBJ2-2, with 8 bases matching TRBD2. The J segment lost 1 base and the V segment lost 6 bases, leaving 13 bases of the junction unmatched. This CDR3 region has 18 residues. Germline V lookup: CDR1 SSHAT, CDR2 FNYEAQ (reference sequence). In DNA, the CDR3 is TGTGCCAGCAGTCCCGGGTGGAGTAGCGGGGAGAACACCGGGGAGCTGTTTTTT. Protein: CASSPGWSSGENTGELFF.

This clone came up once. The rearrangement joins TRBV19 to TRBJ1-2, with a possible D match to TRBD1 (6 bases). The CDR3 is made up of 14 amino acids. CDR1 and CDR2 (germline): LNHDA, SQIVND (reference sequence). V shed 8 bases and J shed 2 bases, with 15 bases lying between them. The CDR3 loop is CASHGQILNYGYTF. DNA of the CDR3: TGTGCCAGTCACGGACAGATACTCAACTATGGCTACACCTTC.

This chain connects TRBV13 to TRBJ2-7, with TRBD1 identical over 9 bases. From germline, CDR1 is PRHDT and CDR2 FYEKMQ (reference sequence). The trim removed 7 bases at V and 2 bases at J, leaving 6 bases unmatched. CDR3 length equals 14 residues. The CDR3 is CASNRDRVPYEQYF. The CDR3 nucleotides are TGTGCCAGCAACCGGGACAGGGTACCCTACGAGCAGTACTTC.

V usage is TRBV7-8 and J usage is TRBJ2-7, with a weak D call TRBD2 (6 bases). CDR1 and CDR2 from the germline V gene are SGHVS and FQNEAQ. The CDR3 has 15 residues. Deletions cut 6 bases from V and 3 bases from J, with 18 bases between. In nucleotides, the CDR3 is TGTGCCAGCAGTCCCGACGGAAGGGGAGGCTACGAGCAGTACTTC. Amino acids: CASSPDGRGGYEQYF.

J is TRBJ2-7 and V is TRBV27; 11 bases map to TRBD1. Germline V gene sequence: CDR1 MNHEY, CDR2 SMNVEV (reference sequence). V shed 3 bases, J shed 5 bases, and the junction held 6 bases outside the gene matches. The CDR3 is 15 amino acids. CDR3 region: CASSFSGTGGNEQYF. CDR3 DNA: TGTGCCAGCAGTTTCTCCGGGACAGGGGGGAACGAGCAGTACTTC.

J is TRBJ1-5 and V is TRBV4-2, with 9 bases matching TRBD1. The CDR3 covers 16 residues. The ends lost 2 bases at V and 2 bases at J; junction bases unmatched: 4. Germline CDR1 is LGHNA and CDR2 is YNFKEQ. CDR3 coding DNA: TGTGCCAGCAGCCAAATAACAGGGGGCGGCAATCAGCCCCAGCATTTT. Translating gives CASSQITGGGNQPQHF.

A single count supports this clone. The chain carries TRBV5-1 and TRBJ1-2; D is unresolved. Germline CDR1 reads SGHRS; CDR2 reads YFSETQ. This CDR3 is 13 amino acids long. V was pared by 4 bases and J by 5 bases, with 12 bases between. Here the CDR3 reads CASSPSGGYGYTF. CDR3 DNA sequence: TGCGCCAGCAGCCCGAGTGGAGGGTATGGCTACACCTTC.

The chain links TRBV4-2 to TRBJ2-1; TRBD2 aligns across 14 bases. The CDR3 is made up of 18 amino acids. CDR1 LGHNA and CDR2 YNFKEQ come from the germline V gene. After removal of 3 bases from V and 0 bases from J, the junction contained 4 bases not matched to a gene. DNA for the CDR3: TGTGCCAGCAGCCACAGGACTAGCGGGGGGTACTCCTACAATGAGCAGTTCTTC. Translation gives CASSHRTSGGYSYNEQFF.

The CDR3 sequence: CASSPSSARGDTQYF. CDR3 nucleotide sequence: TGTGCCAGCTCACCAAGTTCGGCTAGGGGAGATACGCAGTATTTT. The chain joins TRBV18 to TRBJ2-3, with D perhaps TRBD1 (5 bases). Germline values: CDR1 KGHSH, CDR2 LQKENI. V was pared by 2 bases and J by 5 bases, with 14 bases between. The CDR3 consists of 15 residues.

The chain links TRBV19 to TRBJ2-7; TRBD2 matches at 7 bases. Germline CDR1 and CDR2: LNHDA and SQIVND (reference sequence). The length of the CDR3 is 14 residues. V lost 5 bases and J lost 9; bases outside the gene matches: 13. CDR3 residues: CASSPTRGGLWQYF. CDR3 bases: TGTGCCAGTAGTCCCACGAGGGGAGGGTTATGGCAGTACTTC.

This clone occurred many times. DNA of the CDR3: TGTGCCTGGAGTGTACTAGCGGGGGGCGCCGGGGAGCTGTTTTTT. Protein product: CAWSVLAGGAGELFF. V usage is TRBV30 and J usage is TRBJ2-2; 12 bases line up with TRBD2. Trimming removed 0 bases from V and 6 bases from J; junction bases left unmatched: 2. From germline, CDR1 is GTSNPN and CDR2 SVGIG (reference sequence). The CDR3 covers 15 residues.

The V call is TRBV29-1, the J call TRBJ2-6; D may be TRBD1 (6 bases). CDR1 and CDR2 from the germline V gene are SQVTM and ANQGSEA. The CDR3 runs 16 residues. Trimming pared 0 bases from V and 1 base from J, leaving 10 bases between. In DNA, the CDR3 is TGCAGCGTTGAAGATGGGACACAATCTGGGGCCAACGTCCTGACTTTC. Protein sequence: CSVEDGTQSGANVLTF. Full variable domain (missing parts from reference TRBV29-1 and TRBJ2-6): SAVISQKPSRDICQRGTSLTIQCQVDSQVTMMFWYRQQPGQSLTLIATANQGSEATYESGFVIDKFPISRPNLTFSTLTVSNMSPEDSSIYLCSVEDGTQSGANVLTFGAGSRLTVL.

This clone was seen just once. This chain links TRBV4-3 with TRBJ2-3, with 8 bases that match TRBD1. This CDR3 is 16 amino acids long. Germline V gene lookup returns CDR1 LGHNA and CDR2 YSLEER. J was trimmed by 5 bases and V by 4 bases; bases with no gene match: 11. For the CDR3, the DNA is TGCGCCAGCAGCCCCGTCGGCACAGGGGGTAGAGATACGCAGTATTTT. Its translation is CASSPVGTGGRDTQYF.

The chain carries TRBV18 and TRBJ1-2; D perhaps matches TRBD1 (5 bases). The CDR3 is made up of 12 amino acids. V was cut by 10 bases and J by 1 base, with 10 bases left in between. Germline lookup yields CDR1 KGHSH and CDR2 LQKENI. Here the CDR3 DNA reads TGTGCCATCAGGGCGGATAACTATGGCTACACCTTC. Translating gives CAIRADNYGYTF.